The table lists the clone carrying this TCR beta chain with many counts. Its antigen is still unknown. This entry comes from a study of T cells in Graves' hyperthyroidism and ophthalmopathy. Study summary: Before treatment of any kind, peripheral blood was taken at initial diagnosis. Points from the study as a whole: Stable hyperthyroidism was separated from ophthalmopathy by a model based on 13 V-J features.

The study left out patients who had uncontrolled infection, other autoimmune disease, pregnancy or lactation. From RNA transcripts, TCR beta CDR3 regions were amplified. HTBI primers were used for first-round RT-PCR of the TCR CDR3. TCRdb independently ran MiXCR on the multiplex PCR reads; one entry per CDR3 protein. The table lists more than 500,000 distinct CDR3 sequences, approximately 15% of them singletons. This clonotype was sampled from a woman aged 40 to 50 with Graves' ophthalmopathy. Sequencing used blood.

The chain's CDR3 is CASTLKLASRPYEQYF. The CDR3 DNA reads as TGTGCCAGCACCTTAAAGCTAGCGTCGAGGCCCTACGAGCAGTACTTC. The V gene is TRBV5-6, the J gene TRBJ2-7; weak D call: TRBD2 (6 bases). The germline V gene encodes CDR1 SGHDT and CDR2 YYEEEE. The CDR3 is 16 residues long. V was shortened by 6 bases and J by 2 bases, with 21 bases between the two germline ends.